The 25 T cell receptor beta chains reported below all come from one sample, sequenced in a study of blood T cell repertoires in COVID-19. Profiled with immunoSEQ multiplex PCR; TCRdb holds only in-frame clones, not every one. The sample shows approximately 100,000 clones, approximately 91% of them seen only once. Sequenced sample: peripheral blood. Every receptor here comes from a man between 60 and 75 years old with acute or convalescent COVID-19.

The chain has TRBV27 and TRBJ2-1, with 8 nucleotides matching TRBD1. The V segment lost 5 bases and the J segment 0 bases; nucleotides outside the gene matches: 6. The CDR3 contains 16 residues. Germline CDR1 reads MNHEY; CDR2 reads SMNVEV (reference sequence). The CDR3 here is CASSTTGANSYNEQFF. The DNA for the CDR3 is TGTGCCAGCAGTACGACAGGGGCCAACTCCTACAATGAGCAGTTCTTC.

This clone was recorded a few times. This chain links TRBV18 with TRBJ2-2; D possibly corresponds to TRBD1 (5 bases). Trimming shortened V by 5 bases and J by 6 bases, and 10 bases separated the two germline ends. This CDR3 is built from 13 residues. Germline loops: CDR1 KGHSH, CDR2 LQKENI. The CDR3 loop is CASSKQAAGELFF. CDR3 sequence (DNA): TGTGCCAGCTCAAAACAGGCGGCCGGGGAGCTGTTTTTT. Drawing the rest from reference TRBV18 and TRBJ2-2, the complete variable domain is NAGVMQNPRHLVRRRGQEARLRCSPMKGHSHVYWYRQLPEEGLKFMVYLQKENIIDESGMPKERFSAEFPKEGPSILRIQQVVRGDSAAYFCASSKQAAGELFFGEGSRLTVL.

This clone turned up a few times. The chain recombines TRBV2 with TRBJ1-1, with D perhaps TRBD1 (6 bases). Germline CDR1 reads SNHLY; CDR2 reads FYNNEI. The CDR3 loop spans 13 amino acids. Trimming removed 7 bases from V and 0 bases from J, with 9 bases in between. The chain's CDR3 is CASKGQMNTEAFF. In nucleotides, the CDR3 is TGTGCCAGCAAAGGACAGATGAACACTGAAGCTTTCTTT. The full variable domain, completed using reference TRBV2 and TRBJ1-1, is EPEVTQTPSHQVTQMGQEVILRCVPISNHLYFYWYRQILGQKVEFLVSFYNNEISEKSEIFDDQFSVERPDGSNFTLKIRSTKLEDSAMYFCASKGQMNTEAFFGQGTRLTVV.

To note about this clone: One junction end does not reproduce the germline sequence, and a read error may be involved. CDR3 sequence (DNA): TGTGCCAGCAGTCAAGAACCCGAGACTACGGAGACCCAGTACTTC. It codes for CASSQEPETTETQYF. V usage is TRBV4-2 and J usage is TRBJ2-5; maybe TRBD2 (5 bases). Germline V gives CDR1 LGHNA, CDR2 YNFKEQ. This CDR3 has 15 amino acids.

This chain connects TRBV27 to TRBJ1-6, with 10 positions matching TRBD1. Trimming took 5 bases from V and 11 from J; bases not matched to a gene: 12. CDR1 is MNHEY, CDR2 SMNVEV, per germline (reference sequence). CDR3 length equals 16 residues. The DNA for the CDR3 is TGTGCCAGCAGTCAGACGCCGGGACAGGGGTGGACACCCCTCCACTTT. This gives the protein CASSQTPGQGWTPLHF.

The CDR3 is CASGSTLAGGFTDTQYF. Written as DNA, the CDR3 is TGTGCTAGTGGTTCCACACTAGCGGGAGGTTTCACAGATACGCAGTATTTT. V is TRBV12-5 and J is TRBJ2-3; TRBD2 matches 12 bases. Germline CDR1 is LGHNT and CDR2 is FRNRAP. The ends lost 4 bases at V and 2 bases at J; junction bases unmatched: 7. There are 17 residues in the CDR3.

V usage is TRBV13 and J usage is TRBJ2-1; TRBD2 matches 13 bases. Losses at the gene ends were 7 bases for V and 0 bases for J; bases not matched to a gene: 6. Per germline, CDR1 PRHDT and CDR2 FYEKMQ (reference sequence). This CDR3 comprises 17 residues. CDR3: CASNRTSGSSSYNEQFF. DNA for the CDR3: TGTGCCAGCAATAGGACTAGCGGGAGCAGCTCCTACAATGAGCAGTTCTTC.

This clone was detected once. CDR3 sequence: CASSPKRQGGNQPQHF. The DNA for the CDR3 is TGTGCCAGCAGTCCAAAGAGACAGGGAGGTAATCAGCCCCAGCATTTT. The V gene is TRBV6-6, the J gene TRBJ1-5; 7 nucleotides line up with TRBD1. V dropped 5 bases and J dropped 4; count of bases not matched to a gene: 11. CDR3 size: 16 residues. CDR1 MNHNY and CDR2 SVGAGI come from the germline V gene (reference sequence).

The chain employs TRBV30 and TRBJ2-1, with 12 positions matching TRBD2. Germline CDR1 is GTSNPN and CDR2 is SVGIG (reference sequence). V shed 4 bases, J shed 9 bases, and the junction held 7 bases outside the gene matches. The CDR3 has 14 amino acids. CDR3 in amino acids: CAWTSGRAGGEQFF. DNA of the CDR3: TGTGCCTGGACTAGCGGGAGGGCCGGGGGTGAGCAGTTCTTC.

The chain is built from TRBV12-3 or TRBV12-4 and TRBJ1-2; D might be TRBD1 (5 bases). V lost 2 bases and J lost 3, with 7 bases in between. CDR3 length: 13 residues. The CDR3 region has the DNA TGTGCCAGCAGTTTACAGGGTGACTATGGCTACACCTTC. As protein: CASSLQGDYGYTF.

V is TRBV19 and J is TRBJ2-5; D call uncertain. Germline V gene data show CDR1 as LNHDA and CDR2 as SQIVND (reference sequence). The length of the CDR3 is 15 residues. Trimming took 1 base from V and 2 from J, leaving 11 bases between them. CDR3 nucleotides: TGTGCCAGTAGTATAGGTGGAACAGAACAAGAGACCCAGTACTTC. Protein: CASSIGGTEQETQYF.

This chain uses TRBV6-4 with TRBJ1-5; 11 bases align to TRBD1. V was clipped by 7 bases and J by 2 bases; unmatched bases: 7. The CDR3 sequence is 16 residues long. Germline V gene data show CDR1 as MRHNA and CDR2 as SNTAGT. The CDR3: CASNGQGAHGNQPQHF. CDR3 in DNA: TGTGCCAGCAACGGACAGGGGGCCCATGGCAATCAGCCCCAGCATTTT.

This chain uses TRBV28 with TRBJ1-2, with D tentatively TRBD1 (6 bases). Germline assignment: CDR1 MDHEN and CDR2 SYDVKM. Trimming stripped 3 bases from V and 7 bases from J, with 12 bases between. CDR3 size: 13 residues. The CDR3 protein is CASSLGGLFGYTF. In DNA, the CDR3 is TGTGCCAGCAGTTTGGGGGGGCTGTTTGGCTACACCTTC.

The chain combines TRBV6-5 with TRBJ1-3; D might be TRBD1 (6 bases). The germline CDR1 and CDR2 sequences are MNHEY and SVGAGI. This CDR3 is 15 amino acids long. V was clipped by 7 bases and J by 0 bases, with 13 bases between them. The CDR3 sequence: CASKSGGASGNTIYF. The CDR3 region has the DNA TGTGCCAGCAAGAGCGGGGGCGCCTCTGGAAACACCATATATTTT.

This chain joins TRBV12-3 or TRBV12-4 and TRBJ1-1; unclear D gene. This CDR3 is 12 amino acids long. V was clipped by 7 bases and J by 5 bases, with 11 bases between them. This chain's CDR3 is CASTVSGTEAFF. In DNA form, the CDR3 reads TGTGCCAGCACCGTCTCGGGAACTGAAGCTTTCTTT.

The V gene is TRBV5-1, the J gene TRBJ2-5, with a possible D match to TRBD2 (5 bases). V was clipped by 4 bases and J by 5 bases, with 15 bases between them. Germline CDR1 SGHRS, CDR2 YFSETQ. The CDR3 contains 14 residues. CDR3 sequence: CASSPGGSSETQYF. The CDR3 DNA reads TGCGCCAGCAGCCCAGGCGGGTCCAGTGAGACCCAGTACTTC.

The chain is built from TRBV5-5 and TRBJ2-1; 7 nucleotides agree with TRBD2. The CDR3 sequence is 15 residues long. The J segment lost 6 bases and the V segment lost 3 bases, leaving 9 bases of the junction unmatched. Germline-derived CDR1 and CDR2 are SGHKS and YYEKEE (reference sequence). The CDR3 DNA follows: TGTGCCAGCAGCTCTAGCGGCCTGGTAGGCAATGAGCAGTTCTTC. Translating it yields CASSSSGLVGNEQFF.

The genes are TRBV30 and TRBJ1-1, with a possible D match to TRBD1 (6 bases). Germline CDR1 is GTSNPN and CDR2 is SVGIG (reference sequence). Trimming left V 2 bases short and J 2 bases short, with 9 bases between. CDR3 length: 13 amino acids. CDR3 in DNA: TGTGCCTGGAGTCGGGACACCAACACTGAAGCTTTCTTT. Amino acids: CAWSRDTNTEAFF.

The chain employs TRBV11-3 and TRBJ1-4, with D perhaps matching TRBD1 (6 bases). There are 14 residues in the CDR3. The V gene's germline CDR1 is SGHNT and CDR2 YENEEA. Between the trimmed V and J ends, which lost 5 bases and 7 bases, there was a span of 14 bases. The CDR3 here is CASSKTRGSEKLFF. CDR3 coding DNA: TGTGCCAGCAGCAAAACCAGGGGTAGTGAAAAACTGTTTTTT. The variable domain in full, completed from reference TRBV11-3 and TRBJ1-4, reads EAGVVQSPRYKIIEKKQPVAFWCNPISGHNTLYWYLQNLGQGPELLIRYENEEAVDDSQLPKDRFSAERLKGVDSTLKIQPAELGDSAVYLCASSKTRGSEKLFFGSGTQLSVL.

V is TRBV2 and J is TRBJ2-1; 9 nucleotides line up with TRBD2. Germline V gives CDR1 SNHLY, CDR2 FYNNEI. The CDR3 has 14 residues. V was pared by 4 bases and J by 9 bases, with 7 bases of the junction left unmatched. The CDR3 loop is CASSGLAGLGEQFF. The CDR3 DNA reads TGTGCCAGCAGTGGCCTAGCGGGACTCGGTGAGCAGTTCTTC.

The chain carries TRBV2 and TRBJ2-7; 12 bases align to TRBD1. CDR1 is SNHLY and CDR2 is FYNNEI in the germline V gene. The CDR3 has 14 residues. V trimming: 7 bases; J trimming: 9 bases; junction bases outside the gene matches: 10. For the CDR3, the DNA is TGTGCCAGCAACCCCGGGACAGGGGGCGGAGGGCAGTACTTC. Its protein product is CASNPGTGGGGQYF.

This chain links TRBV7-8 with TRBJ1-6; 12 bases fit TRBD1. Looked up from germline, CDR1 is SGHVS and CDR2 is FQNEAQ. J gave up 10 bases and V 1 base, and 11 bases lay outside the gene matches. There are 18 residues in the CDR3. The CDR3 spells CASSLVKGTGGAESPLHF. The CDR3 DNA follows: TGTGCCAGCAGCTTAGTTAAGGGGACAGGGGGCGCAGAATCACCCCTCCACTTT.

This rearrangement joins TRBV2 to TRBJ1-5, with D possibly TRBD1 on 6 matching bases. V was clipped by 5 bases and J by 4 bases, with 12 bases between them. Per germline, CDR1 SNHLY and CDR2 FYNNEI. This CDR3 contains 14 residues. This CDR3 reads CASSQGHYNQPQHF. CDR3 nucleotide sequence: TGTGCCAGCAGTCAGGGACACTATAATCAGCCCCAGCATTTT.

V and J are TRBV15 and TRBJ2-1; 8 positions match TRBD1. Germline loops: CDR1 LNHNV, CDR2 YYDKDF (reference sequence). CDR3 length: 16 amino acids. V lost 1 base, J lost 5 bases, and 7 bases stayed unmatched. As DNA, the CDR3 is TGTGCCACCAGCAGAGTAGGGCAGGGGGCAGACAATGAGCAGTTCTTC. It is translated as CATSRVGQGADNEQFF.

The CDR3: CASSSTPGQGYEQYV. CDR3 in DNA: TGTGCCAGCAGCTCCACACCGGGACAGGGATACGAGCAGTACGTC. The V and J genes are TRBV11-2 and TRBJ2-7, with 9 bases matching TRBD1. The length of the CDR3 is 15 residues. The germline V gene encodes CDR1 SGHAT and CDR2 FQNNGV. V shed 4 bases, J shed 4 bases, and the junction held 8 bases outside the gene matches.